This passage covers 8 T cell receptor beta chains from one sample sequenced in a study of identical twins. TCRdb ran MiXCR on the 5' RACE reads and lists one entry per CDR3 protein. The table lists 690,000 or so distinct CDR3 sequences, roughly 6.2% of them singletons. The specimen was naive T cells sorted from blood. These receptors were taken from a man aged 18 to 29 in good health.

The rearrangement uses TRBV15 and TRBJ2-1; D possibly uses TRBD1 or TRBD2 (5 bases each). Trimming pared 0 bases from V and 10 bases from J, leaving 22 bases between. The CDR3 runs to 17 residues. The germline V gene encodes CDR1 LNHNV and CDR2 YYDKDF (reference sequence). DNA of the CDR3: TGTGCCACCAGCAGAGACCCTCCCGGGGCCGTCGGGGAGGAGCAGTTCTTC. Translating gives CATSRDPPGAVGEEQFF.

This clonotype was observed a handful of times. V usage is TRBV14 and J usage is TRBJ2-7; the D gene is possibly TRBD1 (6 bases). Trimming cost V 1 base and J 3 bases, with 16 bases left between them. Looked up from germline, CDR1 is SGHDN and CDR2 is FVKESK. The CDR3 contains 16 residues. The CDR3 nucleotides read TGTGCCAGCAGCCAAGTCGATCAGGGGCGCCACTACGAGCAGTACGTC. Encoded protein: CASSQVDQGRHYEQYV.

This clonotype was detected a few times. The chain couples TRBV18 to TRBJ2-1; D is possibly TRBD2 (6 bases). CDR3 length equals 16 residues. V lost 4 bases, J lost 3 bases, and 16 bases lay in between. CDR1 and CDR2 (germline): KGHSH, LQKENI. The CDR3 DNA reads TGTGCCAGCTCACAGAGGTCGGAGGGATTCTACAATGAGCAGTTCTTC. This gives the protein CASSQRSEGFYNEQFF.

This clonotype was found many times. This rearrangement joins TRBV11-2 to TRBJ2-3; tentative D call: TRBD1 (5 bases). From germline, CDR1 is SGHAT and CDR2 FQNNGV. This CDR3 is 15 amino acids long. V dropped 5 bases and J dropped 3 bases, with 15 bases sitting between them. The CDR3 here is CASSARVVVTDTQYF. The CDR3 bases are TGTGCCAGCAGCGCCAGGGTGGTGGTTACAGATACGCAGTATTTT.

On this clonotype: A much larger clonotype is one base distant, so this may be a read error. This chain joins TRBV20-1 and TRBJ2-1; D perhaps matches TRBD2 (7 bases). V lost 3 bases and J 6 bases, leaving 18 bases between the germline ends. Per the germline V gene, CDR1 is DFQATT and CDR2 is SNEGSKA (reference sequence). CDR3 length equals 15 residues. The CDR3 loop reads CSASVIGGLGNEQFF. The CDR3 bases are TGCAGTGCTAGTGTGATCGGGGGGCTGGGCAATGAGCAGTTCTTC.

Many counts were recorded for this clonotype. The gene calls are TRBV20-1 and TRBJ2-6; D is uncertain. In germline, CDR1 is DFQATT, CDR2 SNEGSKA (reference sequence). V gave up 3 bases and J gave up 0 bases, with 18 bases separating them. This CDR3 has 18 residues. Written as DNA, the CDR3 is TGCAGTGCTAGCTTCGAACGGGTTTGGGCCTCTGGGGCCAACGTCCTGACTTTC. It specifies CSASFERVWASGANVLTF.

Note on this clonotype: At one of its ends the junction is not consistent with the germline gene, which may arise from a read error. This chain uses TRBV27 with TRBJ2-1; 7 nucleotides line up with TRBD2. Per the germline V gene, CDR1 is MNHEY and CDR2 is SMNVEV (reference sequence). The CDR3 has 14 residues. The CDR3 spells CASSLLGGSAHPLF. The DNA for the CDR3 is TGTGCCAGCAGTCTTCTGGGCGGGAGCGCCCACCCGCTCTTC.

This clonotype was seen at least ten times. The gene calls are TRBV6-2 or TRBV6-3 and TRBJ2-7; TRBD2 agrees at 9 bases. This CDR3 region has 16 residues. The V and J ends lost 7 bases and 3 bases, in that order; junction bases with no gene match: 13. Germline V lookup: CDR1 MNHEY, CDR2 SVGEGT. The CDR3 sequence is CASNDRASGIFYEQYF. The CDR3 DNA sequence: TGTGCCAGCAACGACCGGGCTAGCGGGATTTTCTACGAGCAGTACTTC.